Following are 22 T cell receptor beta chains from one sample sequenced in a study of blood T cells in healthy people across ages. Through a sample-barcoded 5' primer and a J-beta primer mix, a second PCR was run for roughly 7 to 11 cycles. From the 5' RACE reads, TCRdb called clonotypes with MiXCR, one entry per CDR3 protein. The sample lists about 830,000 distinct CDR3 sequences; nearly 60% were seen once. Sequencing was performed on blood. Receptors originate from a man between 25 and 39 years old in good health.

V is TRBV20-1 and J is TRBJ2-5, with 9 bases matching TRBD2. After removal of 6 bases from V and 0 bases from J, the junction contained 11 bases not matched to a gene. The germline V gene has CDR1 DFQATT and CDR2 SNEGSKA (reference sequence). The CDR3 totals 16 residues. The CDR3 DNA is TGCAGTGCCGCCTTTAGCGGGGGAAGGTACCAAGAGACCCAGTACTTC. It codes for CSAAFSGGRYQETQYF.

This clonotype has a single count. The chain recombines TRBV7-2 with TRBJ2-5; D possibly corresponds to TRBD1 (6 bases). The CDR3 has 12 amino acids. V lost 4 bases, J lost 9 bases, and 12 bases lay in between. Germline V CDR1 and CDR2: SGHTA, FQGNSA. The CDR3 spells CASSSPQGPQYF. The CDR3 DNA reads as TGTGCCAGCAGCTCTCCCCAGGGGCCCCAGTACTTC.

The V and J genes are TRBV27 and TRBJ2-3, with D possibly being TRBD2 (5 bases). The CDR3 runs to 15 residues. V shed 0 bases and J shed 5 bases, with 12 bases lying between them. Germline values: CDR1 MNHEY, CDR2 SMNVEV (reference sequence). The CDR3: CASSLSVLAVDTQYF. In DNA form, the CDR3 reads TGTGCCAGCAGTTTATCGGTTCTAGCCGTAGATACGCAGTATTTT.

The chain carries TRBV18 and TRBJ2-3; the match to TRBD2 covers 13 bases. The CDR3 is made up of 16 amino acids. The V gene's germline CDR1 is KGHSH and CDR2 LQKENI. With V trimmed by 2 bases and J by 3 bases, 2 bases remained unmatched. The CDR3 loop reads CASSPGLAGETDTQYF. The CDR3 nucleotides read TGTGCCAGCTCACCAGGACTAGCGGGAGAGACAGATACGCAGTATTTT.

The rearrangement joins TRBV10-3 to TRBJ2-3, with D possibly matching TRBD1 (5 bases). CDR3 length equals 14 residues. Trimming took off 7 bases at V and 2 bases at J, with 13 bases between the two ends. The germline V gene has CDR1 ENHRY and CDR2 SYGVKD. The CDR3 sequence: CAITGDRVTDTQYF. CDR3 in DNA: TGTGCCATCACGGGCGACAGAGTCACAGATACGCAGTATTTT.

The chain couples TRBV11-2 to TRBJ2-7, with a tentative D call TRBD2 (6 bases). Deletions cut 5 bases from V and 2 bases from J, with 13 bases between. Germline assignment: CDR1 SGHAT and CDR2 FQNNGV. CDR3 length: 14 residues. The CDR3 DNA sequence: TGTGCCAGCAGCACCGGGACTCGCACCTACGAGCAGTACTTC. Its protein product is CASSTGTRTYEQYF.

This chain links TRBV27 with TRBJ1-4, with 7 bases lining up with TRBD1. Trimming cost V 5 bases and J 4 bases; bases outside gene matches: 4. Germline assignment: CDR1 MNHEY and CDR2 SMNVEV (reference sequence). The CDR3 is 14 residues long. The CDR3 is CASSRGQLNEKLFF. The CDR3 DNA follows: TGTGCCAGCAGTAGGGGACAGCTTAATGAAAAACTGTTTTTT. Filled out from reference TRBV27 and TRBJ1-4, the complete variable domain reads EAQVTQNPRYLITVTGKKLTVTCSQNMNHEYMSWYRQDPGLGLRQIYYSMNVEVTDKGDVPEGYKVSRKEKRNFPLILESPSPNQTSLYFCASSRGQLNEKLFFGSGTQLSVL.

V is TRBV3-1 and J is TRBJ2-5, with a weak D call TRBD2 (7 bases). This CDR3 has 16 amino acids. The V gene lost 3 bases and the J gene lost 1 base, with 15 bases spanning the gap. Germline CDR1 and CDR2: LGHDT and YNNKEL (reference sequence). The chain's CDR3 is CASSHGPGGGQETQYF. The CDR3 DNA reads as TGTGCCAGCAGCCATGGGCCGGGGGGCGGCCAAGAGACCCAGTACTTC.

This clonotype was counted only a few times. This chain joins TRBV9 and TRBJ2-1, with D possibly matching TRBD2 (6 bases). CDR1 and CDR2 (germline): SGDLS, YYNGEE. Trimming took 0 bases from V and 2 from J, leaving 12 bases between them. This CDR3 contains 16 residues. The CDR3 loop is CASSVGGSGPYNEQFF. The CDR3 DNA reads as TGTGCCAGCAGCGTAGGGGGTAGCGGACCCTACAATGAGCAGTTCTTC.

This clonotype was found many times. The V gene is TRBV7-2, the J gene TRBJ2-5, with TRBD1 identical over 7 bases. This CDR3 has 13 residues. V lost 5 bases, J lost 2 bases, and 2 bases stayed unmatched. Germline CDR1 and CDR2: SGHTA and FQGNSA. CDR3 nucleotide sequence: TGTGCCAGCAGCCGGGACAGACAAGAGACCCAGTACTTC. Amino acids: CASSRDRQETQYF. The complete variable domain, with remaining parts taken from reference TRBV7-2 and TRBJ2-5, reads GAGVSQSPSNKVTEKGKDVELRCDPISGHTALYWYRQSLGQGLEFLIYFQGNSAPDKSGLPSDRFSAERTGGSVSTLTIQRTQQEDSAVYLCASSRDRQETQYFGPGTRLLVL.

V gene TRBV20-1 combines with J gene TRBJ2-3; 11 bases map to TRBD2. CDR1 and CDR2 from the germline V gene are DFQATT and SNEGSKA (reference sequence). CDR3 size: 16 residues. The V gene end was trimmed by 0 bases and the J gene end by 4 bases; junction bases not matched to a gene: 6. For the CDR3, the DNA is TGCAGTGCTAGAGATTCACTAGCGGGGGACCCAGATACGCAGTATTTT. As protein: CSARDSLAGDPDTQYF.

This clonotype was recorded once. The V and J genes are TRBV6-6 and TRBJ2-1; no reliable D call. The germline V gene encodes CDR1 MNHNY and CDR2 SVGAGI (reference sequence). The CDR3 loop spans 10 amino acids. V dropped 0 bases and J dropped 9 bases, with 0 bases sitting between them. The CDR3 region is CASSYSEQFF. CDR3 DNA: TGTGCCAGCAGTTACTCTGAGCAGTTCTTC.

This clonotype was counted a few times. The chain recombines TRBV20-1 with TRBJ2-5; D unclear. Germline CDR1 is DFQATT and CDR2 is SNEGSKA (reference sequence). The CDR3 spans 10 residues. V was cut by 3 bases and J by 5 bases, with 4 bases left in between. The CDR3 sequence: CSARLETQYF. In DNA form, the CDR3 reads TGCAGTGCTAGGTTGGAGACCCAGTACTTC.

Only a few counts were recorded for this clonotype. This chain connects TRBV25-1 to TRBJ1-1, with 9 bases matching TRBD1. The trim removed 3 bases at V and 3 bases at J, leaving 8 bases unmatched. The CDR3 is made up of 16 amino acids. Germline V gene sequence: CDR1 MGHDK, CDR2 SYGVNS. CDR3 sequence reads: CASSDLTGGRDTEAFF. CDR3 nucleotides: TGTGCCAGCAGTGACTTAACAGGGGGCAGGGACACTGAAGCTTTCTTT.

The rearrangement uses TRBV7-2 and TRBJ2-6, with no clear D. Germline lookup yields CDR1 SGHTA and CDR2 FQGNSA. V was cut by 4 bases and J by 3 bases, with 7 bases left in between. This CDR3 contains 14 residues. This CDR3 reads CASSSGVGANVLTF. The CDR3 DNA follows: TGTGCCAGCAGCTCAGGCGTTGGGGCCAACGTCCTGACTTTC.

The chain recombines TRBV4-3 with TRBJ1-2; tentatively, D is TRBD1 (5 bases). Trimming pared 1 base from V and 2 bases from J, leaving 8 bases between. The CDR3 runs to 14 residues. Germline assignment: CDR1 LGHNA and CDR2 YSLEER. The CDR3 spells CASSQGGENYGYTF. DNA of the CDR3: TGCGCCAGCAGCCAAGGGGGCGAAAACTATGGCTACACCTTC.

In this sample, this clonotype turned up once. In nucleotides, the CDR3 is TGTGCCAGCACTCCTATGGGGCAGGGTGCCTACAATGAGCAGTTCTTC. Amino acid sequence: CASTPMGQGAYNEQFF. V and J are TRBV5-6 and TRBJ2-1; perhaps TRBD1 as D (5 bases). This CDR3 contains 16 residues. The germline V and J ends were trimmed by 6 bases and 2 bases, with 18 bases remaining between them. Germline assignment: CDR1 SGHDT and CDR2 YYEEEE.

The genes are TRBV6-7 and TRBJ2-1; 9 bases align to TRBD2. TRBV6-7 belongs to the ORF category, with a function that is uncertain. This CDR3 comprises 20 residues. V dropped 0 bases and J dropped 7; count of bases not matched to a gene: 19. CDR3 sequence reads: CASSYSRIFIAGENSNEQFF. The CDR3 DNA follows: TGTGCCAGCAGTTACTCGAGGATTTTTATAGCGGGAGAAAATTCAAATGAGCAGTTCTTC.

In this sample, this clonotype turned up once. It may be a read error: a sequence one base away is much more abundant. V and J are TRBV6-4 and TRBJ2-4; 9 positions agree with TRBD1. The end of the DNA is better explained by TRBJ2-7, so the J call may be wrong. Germline-derived CDR1 and CDR2 are MRHNA and SNTAGT. This CDR3 spans 15 amino acids. CDR3 nucleotides: TGTGCCAGCAGACCCGCGGGACAGGGAACCTACGAGCAGTACTTC. As protein: CASRPAGQGTYEQYF.

This clonotype has just a few counts. This chain uses TRBV2 with TRBJ2-1; TRBD2 matches 13 bases. The CDR3 is 15 residues long. Germline CDR1 SNHLY, CDR2 FYNNEI. Trimming removed 5 bases from V and 4 bases from J; junction bases left unmatched: 2. CDR3 in DNA: TGTGCCAGCAGTCAGACTAGCGGGGGGTACAATGAGCAGTTCTTC. Protein: CASSQTSGGYNEQFF.

The chain links TRBV20-1 to TRBJ2-1, with TRBD2 matching over 7 bases. V shed 6 bases and J 10 bases; nucleotides not matched to a gene: 12. The V gene's germline CDR1 is DFQATT and CDR2 SNEGSKA (reference sequence). The CDR3 length is 13 residues. As DNA, the CDR3 is TGCAGTGCGGATGCGGGAGATCTGGGAGAGCAGTTCTTC. Its translation: CSADAGDLGEQFF.

This clonotype was observed once. The rearrangement uses TRBV20-1 and TRBJ2-5, with D hard to call. Near its end, the DNA agrees better with TRBJ2-7, so the J call may be wrong. This CDR3 is built from 16 residues. Per germline, CDR1 DFQATT and CDR2 SNEGSKA (reference sequence). The DNA for the CDR3 is TGCAGTGCTTTACGCCCGGGCACCAACCACGGATACGAGCAGTACTTC. This encodes CSALRPGTNHGYEQYF.